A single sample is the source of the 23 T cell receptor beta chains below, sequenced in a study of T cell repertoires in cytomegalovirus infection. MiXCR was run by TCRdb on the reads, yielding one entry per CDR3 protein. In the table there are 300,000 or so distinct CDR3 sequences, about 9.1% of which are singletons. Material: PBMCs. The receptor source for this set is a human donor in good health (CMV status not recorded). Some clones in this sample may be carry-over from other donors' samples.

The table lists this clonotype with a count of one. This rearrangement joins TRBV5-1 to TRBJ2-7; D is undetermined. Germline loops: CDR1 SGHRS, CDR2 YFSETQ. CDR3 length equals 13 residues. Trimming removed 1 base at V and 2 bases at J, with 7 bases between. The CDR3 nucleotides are TGCGCCAGCAGCTTGCCGACCACCTACGAGCAGTACTTC. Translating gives CASSLPTTYEQYF.

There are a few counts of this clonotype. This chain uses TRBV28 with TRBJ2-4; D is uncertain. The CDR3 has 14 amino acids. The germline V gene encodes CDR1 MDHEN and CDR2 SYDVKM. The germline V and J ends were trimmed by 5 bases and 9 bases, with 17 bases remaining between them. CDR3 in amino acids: CASSGSSLHGIQYF. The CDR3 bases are TGTGCCAGCAGTGGTAGTTCACTGCATGGCATTCAGTACTTC.

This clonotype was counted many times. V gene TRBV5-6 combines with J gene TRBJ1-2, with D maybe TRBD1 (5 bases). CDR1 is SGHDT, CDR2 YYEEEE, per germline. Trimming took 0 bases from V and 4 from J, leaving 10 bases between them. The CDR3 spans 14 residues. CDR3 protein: CASSLAGGGYGYTF. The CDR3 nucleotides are TGTGCCAGCAGCTTGGCCGGCGGGGGCTATGGCTACACCTTC.

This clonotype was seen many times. Here the CDR3 reads CASGNSYYSNQPQHF. DNA of the CDR3: TGTGCCAGCGGGAACAGCTATTATAGCAATCAGCCCCAGCATTTT. The rearrangement uses TRBV6-4 and TRBJ1-5, with D hard to call. The V end lost 8 bases, the J end lost 0 bases, and 14 bases lay between the germline ends. The CDR3 has 15 amino acids. CDR1 and CDR2 from the germline V gene are MRHNA and SNTAGT.

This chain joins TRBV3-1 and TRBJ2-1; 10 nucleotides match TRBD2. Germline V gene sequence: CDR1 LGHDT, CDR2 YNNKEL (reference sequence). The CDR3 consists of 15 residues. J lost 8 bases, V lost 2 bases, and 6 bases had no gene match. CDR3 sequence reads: CASSQLAGVYHEQFF. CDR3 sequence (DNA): TGTGCCAGCAGCCAACTAGCGGGGGTTTACCATGAGCAGTTCTTC.

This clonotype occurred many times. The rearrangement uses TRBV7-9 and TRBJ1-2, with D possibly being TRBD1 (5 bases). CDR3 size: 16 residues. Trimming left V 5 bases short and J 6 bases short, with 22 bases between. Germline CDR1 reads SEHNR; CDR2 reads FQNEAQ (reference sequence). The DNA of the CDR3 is TGTGCCAGCAGCGTCCATGGGACGGCCGTTTTCCATGGCTACACCTTC. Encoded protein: CASSVHGTAVFHGYTF.

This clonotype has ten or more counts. The DNA for the CDR3 is TGTGCCAGCACCACTTTGAGCGGGGGGGCTGGGGAGCAGTACTTC. Its translation: CASTTLSGGAGEQYF. J is TRBJ2-7 and V is TRBV7-2; 10 nucleotides align to TRBD2. The CDR3 has 15 amino acids. J gave up 7 bases and V 7 bases, and 13 bases lay outside the gene matches. CDR1 and CDR2 from the germline V gene are SGHTA and FQGNSA.

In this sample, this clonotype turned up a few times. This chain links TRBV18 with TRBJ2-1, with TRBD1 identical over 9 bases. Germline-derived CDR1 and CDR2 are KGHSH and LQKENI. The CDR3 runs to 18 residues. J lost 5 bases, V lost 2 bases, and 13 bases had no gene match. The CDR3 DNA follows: TGTGCCAGCTCACCATCTCGGACAGGGCGGGACAGGGACAATGAGCAGTTCTTC. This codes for CASSPSRTGRDRDNEQFF.

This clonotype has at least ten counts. This CDR3 reads CASSAAGGDPTGELFF. DNA for the CDR3: TGTGCCAGCAGCGCGGCAGGGGGGGACCCCACCGGGGAGCTGTTTTTT. The chain uses TRBV12-3 or TRBV12-4 and TRBJ2-2; D possibly matches TRBD1 or TRBD2 (7 bases each). The CDR3 has 16 residues. Trimming left V 6 bases short and J 4 bases short, with 18 bases between.

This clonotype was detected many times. CDR3 in amino acids: CASSVGTGVSNQPQHF. The DNA for the CDR3 is TGTGCCAGCAGTGTAGGGACAGGCGTCAGCAATCAGCCCCAGCATTTT. The J gene is TRBJ1-5, the V gene TRBV6-6; 8 positions match TRBD1. Germline lookup yields CDR1 MNHNY and CDR2 SVGAGI (reference sequence). The length of the CDR3 is 16 residues. V lost 5 bases to trimming and J lost 1 base; unmatched junction nucleotides: 7.

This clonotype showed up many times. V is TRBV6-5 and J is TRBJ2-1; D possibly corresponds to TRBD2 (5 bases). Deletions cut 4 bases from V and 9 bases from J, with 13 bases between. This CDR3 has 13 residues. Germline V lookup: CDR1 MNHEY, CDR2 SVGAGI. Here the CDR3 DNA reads TGTGCCAGCAGTTTTCCCTCGGGGATTGAGCAGTTCTTC. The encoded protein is CASSFPSGIEQFF.

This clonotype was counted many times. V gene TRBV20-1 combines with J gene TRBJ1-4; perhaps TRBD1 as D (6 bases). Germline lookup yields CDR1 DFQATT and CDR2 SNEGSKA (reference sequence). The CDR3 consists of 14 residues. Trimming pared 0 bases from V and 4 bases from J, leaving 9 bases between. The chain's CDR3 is CSARDRQVNEKLFF. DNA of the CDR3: TGCAGTGCTAGAGACCGACAGGTTAATGAAAAACTGTTTTTT.

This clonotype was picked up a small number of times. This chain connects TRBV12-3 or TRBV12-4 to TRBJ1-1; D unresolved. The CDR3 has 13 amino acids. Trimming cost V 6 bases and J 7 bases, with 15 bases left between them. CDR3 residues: CASSRVPLIEAFF. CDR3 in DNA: TGTGCCAGCAGCCGAGTCCCCCTAATTGAAGCTTTCTTT.

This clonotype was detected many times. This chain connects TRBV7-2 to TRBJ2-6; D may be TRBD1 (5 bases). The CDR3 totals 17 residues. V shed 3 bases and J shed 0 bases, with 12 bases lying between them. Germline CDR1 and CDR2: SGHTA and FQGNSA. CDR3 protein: CASSFRVPLSGANVLTF. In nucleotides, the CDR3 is TGTGCCAGCAGCTTCAGGGTTCCCCTCTCTGGGGCCAACGTCCTGACTTTC.

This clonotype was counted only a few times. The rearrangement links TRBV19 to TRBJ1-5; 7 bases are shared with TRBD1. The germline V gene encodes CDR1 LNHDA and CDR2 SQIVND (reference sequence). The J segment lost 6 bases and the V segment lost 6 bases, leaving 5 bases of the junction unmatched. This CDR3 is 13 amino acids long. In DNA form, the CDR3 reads TGTGCCAGTAGACAGGGGATAGGTCAGCCCCAGCATTTT. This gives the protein CASRQGIGQPQHF. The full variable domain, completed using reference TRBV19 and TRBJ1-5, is DGGITQSPKYLFRKEGQNVTLSCEQNLNHDAMYWYRQDPGQGLRLIYYSQIVNDFQKGDIAEGYSVSREKKESFPLTVTSAQKNPTAFYLCASRQGIGQPQHFGDGTRLSIL.

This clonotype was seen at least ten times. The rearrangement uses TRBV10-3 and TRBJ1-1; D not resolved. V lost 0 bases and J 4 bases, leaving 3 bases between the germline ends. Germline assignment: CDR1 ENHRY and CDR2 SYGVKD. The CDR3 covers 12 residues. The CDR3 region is CAISESSTEAFF. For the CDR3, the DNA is TGTGCCATCAGTGAGTCGAGCACTGAAGCTTTCTTT.

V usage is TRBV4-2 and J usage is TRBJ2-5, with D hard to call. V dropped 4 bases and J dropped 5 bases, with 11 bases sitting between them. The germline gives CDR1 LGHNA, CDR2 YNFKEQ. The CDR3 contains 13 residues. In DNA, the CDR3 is TGTGCCAGCAGCCTAACTACGATGGAGACCCAGTACTTC. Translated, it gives CASSLTTMETQYF.

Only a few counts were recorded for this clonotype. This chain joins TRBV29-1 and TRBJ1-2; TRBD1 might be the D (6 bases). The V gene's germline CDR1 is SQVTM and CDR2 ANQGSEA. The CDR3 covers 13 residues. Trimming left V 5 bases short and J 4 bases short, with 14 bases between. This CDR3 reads CSVKGGAGYGYTF. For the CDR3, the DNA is TGCAGCGTTAAGGGGGGCGCGGGCTATGGCTACACCTTC.

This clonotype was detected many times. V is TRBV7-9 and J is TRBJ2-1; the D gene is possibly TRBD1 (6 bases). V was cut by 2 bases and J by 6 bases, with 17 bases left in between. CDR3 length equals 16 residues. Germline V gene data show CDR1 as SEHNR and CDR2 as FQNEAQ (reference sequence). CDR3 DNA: TGTGCCAGCAGCTTACCTCACCGGGACATAATCAATGAGCAGTTCTTC. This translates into CASSLPHRDIINEQFF.

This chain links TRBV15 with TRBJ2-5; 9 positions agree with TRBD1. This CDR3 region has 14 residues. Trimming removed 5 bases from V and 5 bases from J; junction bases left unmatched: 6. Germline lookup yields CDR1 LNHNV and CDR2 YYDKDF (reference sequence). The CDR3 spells CATSPRTGDETQYF. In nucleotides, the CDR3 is TGTGCCACCAGCCCGAGGACAGGGGACGAGACCCAGTACTTC.

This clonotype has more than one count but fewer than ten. This CDR3 reads CSARLTQLSGNEQFF. DNA for the CDR3: TGCAGTGCTAGGTTGACTCAACTTTCCGGTAATGAGCAGTTCTTC. The chain has TRBV20-1 and TRBJ2-1, with D unresolved. The CDR3 is 15 residues long. V was clipped by 3 bases and J by 7 bases, with 19 bases between them. Germline CDR1 DFQATT, CDR2 SNEGSKA (reference sequence).

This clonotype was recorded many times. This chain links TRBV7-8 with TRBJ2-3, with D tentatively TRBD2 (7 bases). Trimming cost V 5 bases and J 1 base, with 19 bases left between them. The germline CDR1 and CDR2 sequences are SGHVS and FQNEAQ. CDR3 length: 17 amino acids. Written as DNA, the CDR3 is TGTGCCAGCAGCCTAAGAGGGGGAGGGAGAGGCACAGATACGCAGTATTTT. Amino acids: CASSLRGGGRGTDTQYF.

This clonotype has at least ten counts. The CDR3 bases are TGTGCCAGCGGCCCCCTAGGGGGGGCGGGGTCCTACGAGCAGTACTTC. This encodes CASGPLGGAGSYEQYF. The J gene is TRBJ2-7, the V gene TRBV7-8, with a weak D call TRBD2 (7 bases). The V gene lost 8 bases and the J gene lost 1 base, with 21 bases spanning the gap. The CDR3 contains 16 residues. The germline V gene encodes CDR1 SGHVS and CDR2 FQNEAQ.